This TCR beta chain was retrieved from a study of cytomegalovirus exposure and HLA in healthy donors. Study results and limitations: For most TCR beta V segments, an earlier analysis put the productive rate at about 87% or about 30% of the time. TRBV6-2, TRBV6-3 and some other V segments were unresolvable in 87-base-pair reads. A later analysis reported that several of the most significant clusters appeared to be linked to common viral pathogens, among them Epstein-Barr virus.

With respect to this clone: Its antigen is undetermined.

The PCR had 60 Vbeta and 13 Jbeta primers. TCRdb keeps only in-frame clones here, not all; method: immunoSEQ multiplex PCR. Its listing shows about 170,000 clones. The V gene's germline CDR1 is MNHNS and CDR2 SASEGT. Germline trimming cut 6 bases from V and 7 bases from J; bases unmatched to any gene: 6. The CDR3 has 13 residues. V is TRBV6-1 and J is TRBJ1-1; 9 nucleotides align to TRBD1. Sequencing was carried out using PBMCs. This TCR was recovered from a woman aged 18-29 years in good health and CMV-seropositive. CDR3 sequence: CASRSWTGDEAFF. The CDR3 nucleotides are TGTGCCAGCAGAAGTTGGACAGGGGATGAAGCTTTCTTT.